This record concerns one T cell receptor beta chain sequence. Using immunoSEQ multiplex PCR, the repertoire was profiled, and TCRdb retains in-frame clones only, with some absent. The sample records 90,000 to 120,000 clones, 92% being singletons. This entry comes from a study of T cell changes during pregnancy in multiple sclerosis. The CDR3 loop spans 16 amino acids. The germline V gene encodes CDR1 LNHDA and CDR2 SQIVND (reference sequence). V was pared by 5 bases and J by 0 bases, with 13 bases between. The receptor was derived from a female donor in good health, enrolled as a control in a pregnancy study. V and J are TRBV19 and TRBJ1-4; perhaps TRBD1 as D (5 bases). Material: peripheral blood, obtained in the third trimester of pregnancy. DNA of the CDR3: TGTGCCAGTAGTTTTTCCACAGGAGCAACTAATGAAAAACTGTTTTTT. Amino acids: CASSFSTGATNEKLFF.